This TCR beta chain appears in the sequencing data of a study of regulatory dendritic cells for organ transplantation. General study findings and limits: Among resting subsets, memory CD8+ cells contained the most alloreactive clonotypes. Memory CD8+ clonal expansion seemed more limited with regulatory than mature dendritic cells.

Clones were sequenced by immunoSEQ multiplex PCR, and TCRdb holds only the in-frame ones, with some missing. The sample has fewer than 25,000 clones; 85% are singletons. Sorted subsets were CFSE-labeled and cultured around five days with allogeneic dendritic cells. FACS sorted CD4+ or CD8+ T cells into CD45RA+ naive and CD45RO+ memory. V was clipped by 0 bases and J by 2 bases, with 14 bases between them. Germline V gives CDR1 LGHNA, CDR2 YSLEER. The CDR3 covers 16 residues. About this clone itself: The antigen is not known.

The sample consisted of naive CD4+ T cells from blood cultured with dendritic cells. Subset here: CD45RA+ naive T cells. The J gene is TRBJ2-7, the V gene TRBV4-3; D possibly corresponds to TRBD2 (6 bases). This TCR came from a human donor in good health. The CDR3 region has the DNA TGCGCCAGCAGCCAAGATTTGGCGGGGACTCCCTACGAGCAGTACTTC. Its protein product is CASSQDLAGTPYEQYF.